A single sample is the source of the 10 T cell receptor beta chains below, sequenced in a study of T cell changes during pregnancy in multiple sclerosis. TCRdb's table, derived via immunoSEQ multiplex PCR, lists solely in-frame clones and lacks some. The sample has under 55,000 clones, about 90% seen once; the top ten hold roughly a tenth. Sequencing was performed on CD8+ T cells from peripheral blood mononuclear cells, taken after pregnancy. The receptor set was obtained from a female donor with multiple sclerosis, enrolled in a pregnancy study.

V gene TRBV15 combines with J gene TRBJ2-1; D unclear. Trimming left V 5 bases short and J 4 bases short, with 12 bases between. Per germline, CDR1 LNHNV and CDR2 YYDKDF (reference sequence). This CDR3 comprises 14 residues. In nucleotides, the CDR3 is TGTGCCACCAGCCCCACCCCAGATTACAATGAGCAGTTCTTC. Amino acid sequence: CATSPTPDYNEQFF.

The chain employs TRBV7-8 and TRBJ1-2; D is ambiguous. This CDR3 has 17 amino acids. Germline lookup yields CDR1 SGHVS and CDR2 FQNEAQ. V gave up 1 base and J gave up 0 bases, with 15 bases separating them. This chain's CDR3 is CASSLEEAGSANYGYTF. The DNA of the CDR3 is TGTGCCAGCAGCTTAGAGGAAGCGGGTTCGGCTAACTATGGCTACACCTTC.

As for this clone: A read error may explain this, as a much larger clone is one base away. V gene TRBV4-2 combines with J gene TRBJ2-3; 9 positions match TRBD2. J lost 4 bases, V lost 0 bases, and 2 bases had no gene match. This CDR3 region has 15 residues. Germline V lookup: CDR1 LGHNA, CDR2 YNFKEQ. Written as DNA, the CDR3 is TGTGCCAGCAGCCAAGAGCGGGGGGGCCCAGATACGCAGTATTTT. Protein sequence: CASSQERGGPDTQYF.

The chain uses TRBV19 and TRBJ1-3; D not certain. Trimming removed 8 bases at V and 15 bases at J, with 17 bases between. Germline CDR1 LNHDA, CDR2 SQIVND (reference sequence). The CDR3 runs 11 residues. The CDR3 protein is CASGSSYPGYF. Written as DNA, the CDR3 is TGTGCCAGTGGCAGCTCTTACCCGGGATATTTT.

The V gene is TRBV19, the J gene TRBJ1-1, with D perhaps TRBD1 (6 bases). This CDR3 has 14 residues. The V gene lost 7 bases and the J gene lost 3 bases, with 15 bases spanning the gap. Germline V gives CDR1 LNHDA, CDR2 SQIVND (reference sequence). The CDR3 coding sequence is TGTGCCAGTACCATGGGCAGGGGCTACACTGAAGCTTTCTTT. Its translation: CASTMGRGYTEAFF.

The chain combines TRBV9 with TRBJ2-7; TRBD2 agrees at 11 bases. V was pared by 3 bases and J by 6 bases, with 8 bases of the junction left unmatched. This CDR3 is 15 amino acids long. Germline lookup yields CDR1 SGDLS and CDR2 YYNGEE. CDR3 DNA sequence: TGTGCCAGCAGCGGAGTAGCGGGGGGGCCGTTCGAGCAGTACTTC. Translated, it gives CASSGVAGGPFEQYF.

The V and J genes are TRBV2 and TRBJ2-4; 11 bases are shared with TRBD2. The V gene end was trimmed by 6 bases and the J gene end by 8 bases; junction bases not matched to a gene: 6. Germline values: CDR1 SNHLY, CDR2 FYNNEI. CDR3 size: 14 residues. CDR3: CASRVAGGPYIQYF. CDR3 coding DNA: TGTGCCAGCAGGGTAGCGGGGGGGCCATACATTCAGTACTTC.

This chain links TRBV9 with TRBJ2-1; weak D call: TRBD1 (8 bases). CDR3 length: 14 amino acids. V was pared by 3 bases and J by 7 bases, with 14 bases between. The V gene's germline CDR1 is SGDLS and CDR2 YYNGEE. CDR3 coding DNA: TGTGCCAGCAGCGGGACAGGGAGGGCGAATGAGCAGTTCTTC. Residues: CASSGTGRANEQFF.

V gene TRBV5-1 combines with J gene TRBJ2-7; unclear D gene. Germline CDR1 SGHRS, CDR2 YFSETQ. The CDR3 is made up of 14 amino acids. Trimming cost V 2 bases and J 0 bases, with 9 bases left between them. CDR3 sequence (DNA): TGCGCCAGCAGCTTCGAAACTTACTCCTACGAGCAGTACTTC. As protein: CASSFETYSYEQYF.

The chain combines TRBV5-6 with TRBJ2-7; 8 nucleotides align to TRBD1. Germline CDR1 reads SGHDT; CDR2 reads YYEEEE. This CDR3 is built from 13 residues. J was trimmed by 2 bases and V by 6 bases; bases with no gene match: 4. For the CDR3, the DNA is TGTGCCAGCACGACAGGGGCAACCTACGAGCAGTACTTC. Residues: CASTTGATYEQYF.